These 24 T cell receptor beta chains originate from one sample sequenced in a study of T cells after posttransplantation cyclophosphamide. Treatment was busulfan-fludarabine conditioning, a marrow graft, and cyclophosphamide on days +3 and +4. Assay: immunoSEQ multiplex PCR; the TCRdb copy retains only in-frame clones and omits some. The specimen has around 26,000 clones, none found just once. This material consisted of PBMCs, taken after allogeneic stem cell transplant with posttransplant cyclophosphamide. These receptors originate from a male patient in his late teens or twenties who received an allogeneic stem cell transplant from a related donor, was CMV-positive, and had no GVHD. A subset of T cells may come from the graft donor.

This clone has a count of ten or more. The chain joins TRBV5-1 to TRBJ2-5; 10 bases are a match to TRBD1. The CDR3 contains 12 residues. The junction had 1 base not matched to a gene; V was cut back by 7 bases and J by 4 bases. CDR1 and CDR2 (germline): SGHRS, YFSETQ. The DNA of the CDR3 is TGCGCCAGCGGACAGGGGGGAGAGACCCAGTACTTC. Translation gives CASGQGGETQYF.

The rearrangement joins TRBV27 to TRBJ1-4; tentatively, D is TRBD1 (5 bases). The V gene lost 5 bases and the J gene lost 4 bases, with 14 bases spanning the gap. The CDR3 extends over 15 amino acids. The germline gives CDR1 MNHEY, CDR2 SMNVEV (reference sequence). CDR3 DNA: TGTGCCAGCAGTCCTCTTGACAGAAGTAATGAAAAACTGTTTTTT. Its translation: CASSPLDRSNEKLFF.

This clone occurred many times. The genes are TRBV4-1 and TRBJ1-6; D unclear. The germline CDR1 and CDR2 sequences are MGHRA and YSYEKL. This CDR3 contains 12 residues. Between the trimmed V and J ends, which lost 0 bases and 10 bases, there was a span of 4 bases. CDR3 bases: TGCGCCAGCAGCCAAGATCCGTCACCCCTCCACTTT. Translated: CASSQDPSPLHF.

This clone was detected many times. V is TRBV2 and J is TRBJ2-3; 7 bases are shared with TRBD1. CDR3 length: 16 residues. The germline V gene has CDR1 SNHLY and CDR2 FYNNEI. The junction had 14 bases not matched to a gene; V was cut back by 6 bases and J by 5 bases. The chain's CDR3 is CASSDSRDSALDTQYF. The CDR3 nucleotides read TGTGCCAGCAGCGATAGCCGGGACAGCGCTTTAGATACGCAGTATTTT.

This clone occurred many times. The J gene is TRBJ2-7, the V gene TRBV27, with 9 bases fitting TRBD1. The V and J ends lost 1 base and 5 bases, in that order; junction bases with no gene match: 3. Germline lookup yields CDR1 MNHEY and CDR2 SMNVEV (reference sequence). The CDR3 is made up of 14 amino acids. The CDR3 here is CASSLLHRGHEQYF. CDR3 in DNA: TGTGCCAGCAGTTTATTGCACAGGGGGCACGAGCAGTACTTC.

This clone was recorded many times. V and J are TRBV6-6 and TRBJ2-7; 9 bases map to TRBD1. Trimming at V came to 4 bases and at J to 4 bases, leaving 5 bases not matched to a gene. There are 14 residues in the CDR3. Per germline, CDR1 MNHNY and CDR2 SVGAGI (reference sequence). CDR3 protein: CASSSTGGFYEQYF. CDR3 bases: TGTGCCAGCAGTTCGACAGGGGGGTTTTACGAGCAGTACTTC.

This clone was seen many times. This chain connects TRBV18 to TRBJ1-4, with D unresolved. CDR3 length: 13 residues. Germline V gene data show CDR1 as KGHSH and CDR2 as LQKENI. Trimming pared 5 bases from V and 4 bases from J, leaving 8 bases between. The CDR3 DNA reads TGTGCCAGCTCAGGTGCAGGTAATGAAAAACTGTTTTTT. This translates into CASSGAGNEKLFF.

This clone was seen at least ten times. The J gene is TRBJ1-4, the V gene TRBV5-1; D remains ambiguous. The CDR3 runs to 14 residues. Trimming pared 2 bases from V and 8 bases from J, leaving 13 bases between. Germline assignment: CDR1 SGHRS and CDR2 YFSETQ. The CDR3 here is CASSLRGSGEKLFF. CDR3 bases: TGCGCCAGCAGCTTACGGGGATCGGGGGAAAAACTGTTTTTT.

This clone was found many times. The gene calls are TRBV30 and TRBJ2-7; a possible D gene is TRBD1 (5 bases). CDR3 size: 12 residues. Germline V CDR1 and CDR2: GTSNPN, SVGIG (reference sequence). Deletions cut 4 bases from V and 3 bases from J, with 10 bases between. The CDR3 is CAWTGLDYEQYF. The CDR3 region has the DNA TGTGCCTGGACAGGGCTGGACTACGAGCAGTACTTC.

This clone was recorded at least ten times. The chain joins TRBV5-6 to TRBJ2-1; TRBD2 agrees at 15 bases. V lost 0 bases and J lost 8; bases outside the gene matches: 3. Germline V gene lookup returns CDR1 SGHDT and CDR2 YYEEEE. This CDR3 comprises 16 residues. This CDR3 reads CASSLVGLAGGYEQFF. The CDR3 region has the DNA TGTGCCAGCAGCTTGGTGGGACTAGCGGGAGGTTATGAGCAGTTCTTC.

This clone was seen repeatedly, ten times or more. The rearrangement uses TRBV6-5 and TRBJ1-1, with D possibly TRBD1 on 6 matching bases. V was clipped by 4 bases and J by 3 bases, with 12 bases between them. Germline values: CDR1 MNHEY, CDR2 SVGAGI. The CDR3 has 14 amino acids. CDR3 in DNA: TGTGCCAGCAGTTTTCGACAGGAATACACTGAAGCTTTCTTT. The encoded protein is CASSFRQEYTEAFF.

This clone was found many times. Here the CDR3 DNA reads TGCAGCGTTGTGGAGCGGGGGAGCTCCTACGAGCAGTACTTC. Its protein is CSVVERGSSYEQYF. The rearrangement links TRBV29-1 to TRBJ2-7; 8 positions agree with TRBD2. V lost 4 bases to trimming and J lost 0 bases; unmatched junction nucleotides: 5. The length of the CDR3 is 14 residues. Germline loops: CDR1 SQVTM, CDR2 ANQGSEA.

There are many counts of this clone. The chain is built from TRBV19 and TRBJ1-5; no clear D. CDR1 is LNHDA, CDR2 SQIVND, per germline (reference sequence). The CDR3 consists of 16 residues. Trimming removed 3 bases at V and 0 bases at J, with 12 bases between. The CDR3 is CASSIYEGDSNQPQHF. The CDR3 DNA is TGTGCCAGTAGTATCTACGAGGGTGATAGCAATCAGCCCCAGCATTTT.

Worth noting for this clone: One end of the junction is discordant with germline, which a read error may explain. V usage is TRBV4-2 and J usage is TRBJ1-4; 7 bases fit TRBD1. CDR1 is LGHNA, CDR2 YNFKEQ, per germline. The CDR3 is 14 residues long. CDR3 DNA: TGTGCCAGCAGCCAAGGAGGGGGCCCTCTGGGGACTGTTTTT. Translation: CASSQGGGPLGTVF.

There are many counts of this clone. V and J are TRBV6-1 and TRBJ1-1, with D unclear. Between the trimmed V and J ends, which lost 4 bases and 4 bases, there was a span of 13 bases. Looked up from germline, CDR1 is MNHNS and CDR2 is SASEGT. The length of the CDR3 is 14 residues. This CDR3 reads CASSARMRGTEAFF. CDR3 coding DNA: TGTGCCAGCAGTGCGAGGATGCGGGGCACTGAAGCTTTCTTT.

This clone was found many times. This chain uses TRBV6-5 with TRBJ1-3; 8 nucleotides align to TRBD1. CDR3 length: 15 residues. The V segment lost 6 bases and the J segment 3 bases; nucleotides outside the gene matches: 7. Germline V lookup: CDR1 MNHEY, CDR2 SVGAGI. DNA for the CDR3: TGTGCCAGCAGAACTCACAGGGGGAATGGAAACACCATATATTTT. It translates to CASRTHRGNGNTIYF.

This clone was counted many times. The chain combines TRBV4-3 with TRBJ2-7; possibly TRBD2 for D (6 bases). The germline V gene has CDR1 LGHNA and CDR2 YSLEER. The CDR3 loop spans 15 amino acids. V dropped 0 bases and J dropped 2 bases, with 11 bases sitting between them. CDR3 DNA sequence: TGCGCCAGCAGCCAAGATGACCGGACTACCTACGAGCAGTACTTC. Translating it yields CASSQDDRTTYEQYF.

This clone appeared many times. CDR3 nucleotides: TGTGCCTGGAGACAGGGGCACATCACTGAAGCTTTCTTT. Amino acids: CAWRQGHITEAFF. The chain employs TRBV30 and TRBJ1-1; 7 positions match TRBD1. The CDR3 has 13 amino acids. J gave up 4 bases and V 3 bases, and 5 bases lay outside the gene matches. Germline-derived CDR1 and CDR2 are GTSNPN and SVGIG (reference sequence).

This clone was seen many times. The chain recombines TRBV28 with TRBJ1-4; 8 bases are a match to TRBD1. Trimming removed 6 bases from V and 4 bases from J; junction bases left unmatched: 7. This CDR3 spans 15 amino acids. The germline V gene encodes CDR1 MDHEN and CDR2 SYDVKM. In DNA form, the CDR3 reads TGTGCCAGCAGGCCTCCAGGGGGCAATAATGAAAAACTGTTTTTT. This codes for CASRPPGGNNEKLFF.

This clone appeared many times. This rearrangement joins TRBV30 to TRBJ2-7, with TRBD1 as a possible D gene (5 bases). From germline, CDR1 is GTSNPN and CDR2 SVGIG (reference sequence). This CDR3 is built from 11 residues. The V and J ends lost 1 base and 6 bases respectively, with 7 bases between them. The DNA for the CDR3 is TGTGCCTGGAGTGAGCAGGGCGAGCAGTACTTC. Its translation is CAWSEQGEQYF.

Many counts were recorded for this clone. J is TRBJ2-2 and V is TRBV14; no reliable D call. Germline values: CDR1 SGHDN, CDR2 FVKESK. The CDR3 has 15 residues. Trimming took off 4 bases at V and 0 bases at J, with 9 bases between the two ends. The CDR3 is CASSLQTTNTGELFF. The DNA of the CDR3 is TGTGCCAGCAGCCTGCAGACAACGAACACCGGGGAGCTGTTTTTT.

This clone has at least ten counts. This chain links TRBV27 with TRBJ1-4, with 7 nucleotides matching TRBD1. Germline CDR1 reads MNHEY; CDR2 reads SMNVEV (reference sequence). The CDR3 covers 14 residues. The V gene end was trimmed by 4 bases and the J gene end by 6 bases; junction bases not matched to a gene: 5. CDR3 bases: TGTGCCAGCAGTTCGGACAGGACCCATGAAAAACTGTTTTTT. Its translation is CASSSDRTHEKLFF.

There are many counts of this clone. CDR3 loop: CASSYQNLAKNIQYF. The CDR3 DNA sequence: TGTGCCAGCAGTTACCAAAACTTAGCCAAAAACATTCAGTACTTC. The V call is TRBV2, the J call TRBJ2-4; D gene uncertain. Germline CDR1 is SNHLY and CDR2 is FYNNEI. V was shortened by 5 bases and J by 0 bases, with 11 bases between the two germline ends. The CDR3 sequence is 15 residues long.

This clone was detected many times. V and J are TRBV28 and TRBJ1-2; D might be TRBD1 (5 bases). The ends were cut back, 3 bases at V and 0 bases at J, with 11 bases in the middle. This CDR3 contains 15 residues. Germline assignment: CDR1 MDHEN and CDR2 SYDVKM. The CDR3 DNA follows: TGTGCCAGCAGTTTCCCTGACAGAGCTAACTATGGCTACACCTTC. Its translation is CASSFPDRANYGYTF.